This TCR beta chain was found in a study of cytomegalovirus exposure and HLA in healthy donors. Study in general: A prior analysis found more than 90 million unique TCR beta sequences from around 200 million T cells.

PCR primers comprised 60 Vbeta and 13 Jbeta primers. TCRdb's copy holds only in-frame clones and misses some; the assay was immunoSEQ multiplex PCR. Seen here are approximately 170,000 clones, approximately 81% observed once, and the top ten hold just over 2.5%. In regard to this clone: Its specificity is unknown.

General study findings and limits: In a later analysis, parvovirus B19, influenza, CMV and Epstein-Barr virus appeared linked to several top co-occurrence clusters. The study labeled 150 or so TCR beta chains cytomegalovirus-associated.

In germline, CDR1 is SGHRS, CDR2 YFSETQ. This CDR3 spans 15 amino acids. Trimming took 4 bases from V and 7 from J; bases not matched to a gene: 10. The sequence derives from a man younger than 45 in good health and CMV-seropositive. The rearrangement joins TRBV5-1 to TRBJ1-2; 10 nucleotides align to TRBD1. The sample taken for sequencing was PBMCs. The CDR3 bases are TGCGCCAGCAGCCCGGAGGGACAGGGGTTGGGTGGCTACACCTTC. Translation: CASSPEGQGLGGYTF.